The clone carrying this T cell receptor (beta chain) occurred many times. The sample comes from a study of T cells in Graves' hyperthyroidism and ophthalmopathy. Germline CDR1 DFQATT, CDR2 SNEGSKA (reference sequence). The CDR3 has 16 residues. V gave up 3 bases and J gave up 8 bases; unmatched junction bases: 12. Amplification targeted TCR beta CDR3 regions from RNA transcripts. The primer set for the first-round RT-PCR of the TCR CDR3 was HTBI. A single record per CDR3 protein comes from TCRdb applying MiXCR to the multiplex PCR reads. In the table there are about 100,000 distinct CDR3 sequences, approximately 15% of which are singletons.

The receptor's source is a woman aged 45-65 years with Graves' hyperthyroidism. The source material was blood. The chain combines TRBV20-1 with TRBJ2-1, with TRBD2 identical over 11 bases. The CDR3 is CSASVFTSGRSDEQFF. CDR3 DNA sequence: TGCAGTGCTAGTGTCTTTACTAGCGGGAGATCGGATGAGCAGTTCTTC.